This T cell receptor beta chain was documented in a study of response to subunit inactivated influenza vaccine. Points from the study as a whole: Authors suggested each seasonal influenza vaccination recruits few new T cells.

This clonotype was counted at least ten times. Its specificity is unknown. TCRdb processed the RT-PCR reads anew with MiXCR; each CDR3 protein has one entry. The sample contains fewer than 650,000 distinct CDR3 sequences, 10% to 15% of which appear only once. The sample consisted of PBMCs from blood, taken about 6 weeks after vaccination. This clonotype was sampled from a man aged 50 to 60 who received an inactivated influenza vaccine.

CDR3 protein: CSAGSWAGSYEQYF. In nucleotides, the CDR3 is TGCAGTGCCGGGTCCTGGGCGGGCTCCTACGAGCAGTACTTC. The chain joins TRBV20-1 to TRBJ2-7, with TRBD2 as a possible D gene (5 bases). CDR3 length: 14 amino acids. Trimming shortened V by 6 bases and J by 0 bases, and 15 bases separated the two germline ends. Looked up from germline, CDR1 is DFQATT and CDR2 is SNEGSKA (reference sequence).